This note documents a single TCR beta chain sequence. What it recognizes is unknown. This entry belongs to a study of shared clonotypes between healthy human individuals. Study overall: Each donor had three CD4 naive, three CD4 memory, two CD8 naive and one CD8 memory plate. The study's findings and limits: The study's rarefaction showed incomplete sorted-subset sequencing despite large depth.

The CDR3 runs 14 residues. Germline assignment: CDR1 SNHLY and CDR2 FYNNEI. The V segment lost 6 bases and the J segment 6 bases; nucleotides outside the gene matches: 6. Profiling relied on immunoSEQ multiplex PCR, and the TCRdb table lists in-frame clones only, not all of them. The sample carries under 550,000 clones, almost 97% recorded once. This TCR derives from a young woman in good health. The source material was naive CD4+ T cells sorted from blood. Subset noted: CD45RA+ positively selected. The rearrangement joins TRBV2 to TRBJ1-5, with 9 bases that match TRBD1. CDR3 protein: CASRGQGGGQPQHF. The CDR3 DNA is TGTGCCAGCAGGGGACAGGGAGGGGGTCAGCCCCAGCATTTT.